The entry that follows covers one T cell receptor beta chain sequence. This specimen comes from a study of blood T cell repertoires in COVID-19. Study context: The United States, Italy and Spain provided the acute and convalescent COVID-19 samples.

This CDR3 is built from 17 residues. After removal of 0 bases from V and 2 bases from J, the junction contained 9 bases not matched to a gene. Germline values: CDR1 SGDLS, CDR2 YYNGEE. How the authors handled the data: Amplification of reference gene primers provided the estimated nucleated cell counts. Sequencing was performed with immunoSEQ multiplex PCR; in TCRdb, only in-frame clones are kept and a portion is missing. That table furnishes V, J and clone size, whereas the DNA furnished D and trimming. The data show nearly 65,000 clones, approximately 79% seen once. The V gene is TRBV9, the J gene TRBJ2-7; 9 nucleotides align to TRBD2. Sequenced: peripheral blood. This TCR derives from a human donor in a cohort sampled during active COVID-19. CDR3 sequence: CASSVEEGGRGTYEQYF. The CDR3 coding sequence is TGTGCCAGCAGCGTAGAAGAAGGCGGGAGGGGTACCTACGAGCAGTACTTC.